This note documents a single TCR beta chain sequence. These data come from a study of T-cell memory formation after mild COVID-19. TCRdb independently ran MiXCR on the 5' RACE reads; one entry per CDR3 protein. In the table there are roughly 100,000 distinct CDR3 sequences, around 12% of which are singletons. The ends lost 2 bases at V and 2 bases at J; junction bases unmatched: 4. The CDR3 runs to 17 residues. The germline V gene encodes CDR1 KGHDR and CDR2 SFDVKD. This chain links TRBV24-1 with TRBJ2-3; 12 bases map to TRBD2. The source material was PBMCs or a T cell subset sorted from them (not recorded which). This sequence originates from an adult woman who had mild COVID-19 (a few samples of this study predate the infection). Cell type and time point are not known. This CDR3 reads CATSDSTSGGFTDTQYF. CDR3 DNA sequence: TGTGCCACCAGTGATTCGACTAGCGGGGGATTCACAGATACGCAGTATTTT.